Presented here are 27 T cell receptor beta chains from one specimen sequenced in a study of cytomegalovirus exposure and HLA in healthy donors. The method was immunoSEQ multiplex PCR; TCRdb's version includes in-frame clones alone and lacks a portion of them. The sample shows over 45,000 clones, about 92% of them seen only once. Sequencing input: PBMCs. All receptors derive from a man between 18 and 29 years old in good health and CMV-seronegative.

CDR3 sequence: CSVGPGGTGELFF. The CDR3 bases are TGCAGCGTTGGACCGGGAGGGACCGGGGAGCTGTTTTTT. V gene TRBV29-1 combines with J gene TRBJ2-2; 8 nucleotides line up with TRBD2. The V gene's germline CDR1 is SQVTM and CDR2 ANQGSEA. This CDR3 contains 13 residues. With 4 bases clipped from V and 5 bases from J, the junction kept 3 bases outside the gene matches.

The chain is built from TRBV6-1 and TRBJ2-7; D possibly corresponds to TRBD2 (6 bases). CDR1 MNHNS and CDR2 SASEGT come from the germline V gene. V shed 10 bases and J shed 5 bases, with 15 bases lying between them. This CDR3 contains 12 residues. The CDR3 DNA is TGTGCCACCCAAGGAGGGGTGAACGAGCAGTACTTC. It codes for CATQGGVNEQYF.

This chain connects TRBV2 to TRBJ2-1, with 11 bases fitting TRBD1. Germline CDR1 SNHLY, CDR2 FYNNEI. The CDR3 is 14 amino acids. V trimming: 5 bases; J trimming: 6 bases; junction bases outside the gene matches: 3. For the CDR3, the DNA is TGTGCCAGCAGTTCGGGACAGGGGGTCAATGAGCAGTTCTTC. It is translated as CASSSGQGVNEQFF.

V and J are TRBV5-1 and TRBJ1-1; 8 positions match TRBD1. This CDR3 has 15 residues. V was pared by 3 bases and J by 0 bases, with 4 bases of the junction left unmatched. Germline CDR1 and CDR2: SGHRS and YFSETQ. The CDR3 bases are TGCGCCAGCAGCTCGGGACAGGAAATGAACACTGAAGCTTTCTTT. Its protein product is CASSSGQEMNTEAFF.

V usage is TRBV7-3 and J usage is TRBJ2-1; 10 bases line up with TRBD2. Losses at the gene ends were 5 bases for V and 5 bases for J; bases not matched to a gene: 6. The CDR3 is made up of 15 amino acids. Germline CDR1 SGHTA, CDR2 FQGTGA. The DNA for the CDR3 is TGTGCCAGCAGCCTCACTAGCGGGGTAAACAATGAGCAGTTCTTC. Protein product: CASSLTSGVNNEQFF.

The rearrangement joins TRBV28 to TRBJ2-2; perhaps TRBD1 as D (6 bases). Trimming took off 3 bases at V and 1 base at J, with 15 bases between the two ends. There are 17 residues in the CDR3. Germline assignment: CDR1 MDHEN and CDR2 SYDVKM. The CDR3 here is CASSFPAHRENTGELFF. The CDR3 coding sequence is TGTGCCAGCAGTTTCCCCGCTCACAGGGAGAACACCGGGGAGCTGTTTTTT.

J is TRBJ1-5 and V is TRBV21-1; the D segment call TRBD1 is taken from the table without a DNA check. TRBV21-1 is reported as a pseudogene. This CDR3 has 14 amino acids. The CDR3 coding sequence is TGTGCCAGCAGCAACAACAGCTTCAATCAGCCCCAGCATTTT. Translation gives CASSNNSFNQPQHF.

This clone came up once. V gene TRBV20-1 combines with J gene TRBJ2-3; possible D gene TRBD1, 6 bases. Germline-derived CDR1 and CDR2 are DFQATT and SNEGSKA (reference sequence). The V end lost 5 bases, the J end lost 9 bases, and 12 bases lay between the germline ends. CDR3 length: 11 residues. CDR3 in amino acids: CSAHYRETQYF. CDR3 DNA: TGCAGTGCTCACTACAGGGAAACGCAGTATTTT.

This rearrangement joins TRBV7-8 to TRBJ1-5, with unresolved D. The CDR3 runs 13 residues. V lost 5 bases, J lost 4 bases, and 9 bases lay in between. The germline V gene has CDR1 SGHVS and CDR2 FQNEAQ. CDR3 bases: TGTGCCAGCAGCGTCAGCGCAAATCAGCCCCAGCATTTT. Translated: CASSVSANQPQHF. The variable domain in full, with the rest retrieved from reference TRBV7-8 and TRBJ1-5, is GAGVSQSPRYKVAKRGQDVALRCDPISGHVSLFWYQQALGQGPEFLTYFQNEAQLDKSGLPSDRFFAERPEGSVSTLKIQRTQQEDSAVYLCASSVSANQPQHFGDGTRLSIL.

The chain couples TRBV9 to TRBJ2-7; a weak D match, TRBD2 (6 bases). V shed 4 bases and J shed 5 bases, with 16 bases lying between them. The CDR3 extends over 14 amino acids. CDR1 is SGDLS and CDR2 is YYNGEE in the germline V gene. The CDR3 sequence is CASSPPGRDHEQYF. CDR3 DNA sequence: TGTGCCAGCAGCCCCCCCGGGCGGGACCACGAGCAGTACTTC.

This sequence joins TRBV28 and TRBJ2-2, with 9 positions matching TRBD1. The V gene end was trimmed by 5 bases and the J gene end by 10 bases; junction bases not matched to a gene: 8. CDR3 size: 14 residues. CDR1 MDHEN and CDR2 SYDVKM come from the germline V gene. The DNA for the CDR3 is TGTGCCAGCAGTCCTACCCGACAGGGGGAGGAGCTGTTTTTT. Its protein is CASSPTRQGEELFF.

The rearrangement uses TRBV6-6 and TRBJ1-5; a weak D match, TRBD1 (5 bases). CDR3 size: 14 residues. With 8 bases removed from V and 7 bases from J, the gap between germline ends came to 18 bases. The V gene's germline CDR1 is MNHNY and CDR2 SVGAGI (reference sequence). CDR3 coding DNA: TGTGCCAGCTTATGGGGGGGGGACGGGCAGCCCCAGCATTTT. Protein product: CASLWGGDGQPQHF.

The rearrangement links TRBV28 to TRBJ1-2; D gene ambiguous. The CDR3 loop spans 13 amino acids. Germline lookup yields CDR1 MDHEN and CDR2 SYDVKM. The V end was cut by 1 base, the J end by 8 bases, with 11 bases between. CDR3 residues: CASSLLEATGYTF. The CDR3 DNA is TGTGCCAGCAGTTTATTAGAGGCGACGGGCTACACCTTC.

The V gene is TRBV19, the J gene TRBJ2-3, with 7 bases lining up with TRBD1. V dropped 3 bases and J dropped 3; count of bases not matched to a gene: 9. From germline, CDR1 is LNHDA and CDR2 SQIVND (reference sequence). The CDR3 is made up of 16 amino acids. The DNA of the CDR3 is TGTGCCAGTAGTATTGGGGACAGTTTGGCAACAGATACGCAGTATTTT. The encoded protein is CASSIGDSLATDTQYF. Supplemented by reference TRBV19 and TRBJ2-3, the full variable domain reads DGGITQSPKYLFRKEGQNVTLSCEQNLNHDAMYWYRQDPGQGLRLIYYSQIVNDFQKGDIAEGYSVSREKKESFPLTVTSAQKNPTAFYLCASSIGDSLATDTQYFGPGTRLTVL.

The rearrangement joins TRBV6-5 to TRBJ2-1, with D maybe TRBD1 (6 bases). V gave up 2 bases and J gave up 2 bases, with 10 bases separating them. This CDR3 is 15 amino acids long. CDR1 MNHEY and CDR2 SVGAGI come from the germline V gene. As DNA, the CDR3 is TGTGCCAGCAGTTACACCAGGGGAGCCTACAATGAGCAGTTCTTC. Its protein product is CASSYTRGAYNEQFF.

The rearrangement uses TRBV7-9 and TRBJ2-7, with TRBD1 identical over 7 bases. Germline V gene lookup returns CDR1 SEHNR and CDR2 FQNEAQ (reference sequence). With 3 bases clipped from V and 6 bases from J, the junction kept 11 bases outside the gene matches. The CDR3 covers 15 residues. CDR3 loop: CASSLSGTAVREQYF. The CDR3 DNA is TGTGCCAGCAGCTTGAGTGGGACAGCGGTCCGCGAGCAGTACTTC.

V usage is TRBV7-2 and J usage is TRBJ2-5; 12 bases line up with TRBD2. The length of the CDR3 is 16 residues. The V gene end was trimmed by 5 bases and the J gene end by 3 bases; junction bases not matched to a gene: 7. CDR1 and CDR2 (germline): SGHTA, FQGNSA. This chain's CDR3 is CASSKGLAGPKETQYF. The CDR3, as DNA: TGTGCCAGCAGCAAGGGACTAGCGGGCCCTAAAGAGACCCAGTACTTC. The full variable domain, rest sourced from reference TRBV7-2 and TRBJ2-5, is GAGVSQSPSNKVTEKGKDVELRCDPISGHTALYWYRQSLGQGLEFLIYFQGNSAPDKSGLPSDRFSAERTGGSVSTLTIQRTQQEDSAVYLCASSKGLAGPKETQYFGPGTRLLVL.

This rearrangement joins TRBV7-2 to TRBJ2-7; TRBD2 matches at 12 bases. The CDR3 has 15 residues. V trimming: 3 bases; J trimming: 12 bases; junction bases outside the gene matches: 12. Germline V gives CDR1 SGHTA, CDR2 FQGNSA. CDR3 bases: TGTGCCAGCAGCTTCGCCCGGACTAGCGGGACCGCGGGGTACTTC. This translates into CASSFARTSGTAGYF.

V is TRBV19 and J is TRBJ1-5; 12 bases are shared with TRBD1. Germline V gene sequence: CDR1 LNHDA, CDR2 SQIVND (reference sequence). Trimming took 5 bases from V and 6 from J; bases not matched to a gene: 8. The CDR3 has 16 amino acids. CDR3 bases: TGTGCCAGTAGTGTCCGGGACAGGGGGCTGGGTCAGCCCCAGCATTTT. It encodes CASSVRDRGLGQPQHF. The whole variable domain, remainder taken from reference TRBV19 and TRBJ1-5, is DGGITQSPKYLFRKEGQNVTLSCEQNLNHDAMYWYRQDPGQGLRLIYYSQIVNDFQKGDIAEGYSVSREKKESFPLTVTSAQKNPTAFYLCASSVRDRGLGQPQHFGDGTRLSIL.

J is TRBJ2-7 and V is TRBV15; no reliable D call. Looked up from germline, CDR1 is LNHNV and CDR2 is YYDKDF (reference sequence). V dropped 1 base and J dropped 0 bases, with 19 bases sitting between them. This CDR3 region has 18 residues. As DNA, the CDR3 is TGTGCCACCAGCAGAGGACGCCCGGGTGCGGCCCGCTCCTACGAGCAGTACTTC. It encodes CATSRGRPGAARSYEQYF.

The rearrangement joins TRBV19 to TRBJ2-7; a possible D gene is TRBD2 (6 bases). Germline CDR1 reads LNHDA; CDR2 reads SQIVND (reference sequence). The ends were cut back, 7 bases at V and 1 base at J, with 14 bases in the middle. There are 14 residues in the CDR3. The CDR3 protein is CASIGAAGSYEQYF. Written as DNA, the CDR3 is TGTGCCAGTATCGGCGCCGCGGGATCCTACGAGCAGTACTTC. Looking up the rest from reference TRBV19 and TRBJ2-7 gives the full variable domain: DGGITQSPKYLFRKEGQNVTLSCEQNLNHDAMYWYRQDPGQGLRLIYYSQIVNDFQKGDIAEGYSVSREKKESFPLTVTSAQKNPTAFYLCASIGAAGSYEQYFGPGTRLTVT.

The chain joins TRBV9 to TRBJ2-2, with 9 bases that match TRBD2. Germline CDR1 is SGDLS and CDR2 is YYNGEE. The ends lost 1 base at V and 0 bases at J; junction bases unmatched: 4. The CDR3 contains 17 residues. The CDR3 reads CASSVQREVPNTGELFF. Written as DNA, the CDR3 is TGTGCCAGCAGCGTACAGCGGGAGGTACCGAACACCGGGGAGCTGTTTTTT. Filled out from reference TRBV9 and TRBJ2-2, the complete variable domain reads DSGVTQTPKHLITATGQRVTLRCSPRSGDLSVYWYQQSLDQGLQFLIQYYNGEERAKGNILERFSAQQFPDLHSELNLSSLELGDSALYFCASSVQREVPNTGELFFGEGSRLTVL.

This chain joins TRBV9 and TRBJ2-1; no reliable D call. The CDR3 has 16 amino acids. V was cut by 0 bases and J by 2 bases, with 12 bases left in between. Germline V CDR1 and CDR2: SGDLS, YYNGEE. CDR3 sequence reads: CASSVAGLDPYNEQFF. In DNA form, the CDR3 reads TGTGCCAGCAGCGTAGCGGGTCTTGACCCCTACAATGAGCAGTTCTTC.

This clone showed up just a few times. The rearrangement joins TRBV28 to TRBJ1-5; no definite D call. The length of the CDR3 is 16 residues. V was trimmed by 6 bases and J by 0 bases, leaving 15 bases between them. From germline, CDR1 is MDHEN and CDR2 SYDVKM. In DNA, the CDR3 is TGTGCCAGCAGGAGGGCGGTGAGTTATAGCAATCAGCCCCAGCATTTT. Its protein product is CASRRAVSYSNQPQHF.

The genes are TRBV19 and TRBJ1-4; 8 bases line up with TRBD1. Germline-derived CDR1 and CDR2 are LNHDA and SQIVND (reference sequence). The CDR3 has 16 residues. V was pared by 3 bases and J by 5 bases, with 8 bases of the junction left unmatched. The CDR3 sequence: CASSIGWNRGNEKLFF. CDR3 nucleotides: TGTGCCAGTAGTATCGGTTGGAACAGGGGGAATGAAAAACTGTTTTTT.

CDR3 nucleotide sequence: TGTGCCAGCAGCTCACCGGGACAGGGGTTTAACAATGAGCAGTTCTTC. This encodes CASSSPGQGFNNEQFF. This chain uses TRBV11-1 with TRBJ2-1, with 10 bases identical to TRBD1. The CDR3 totals 16 residues. Unmatched junction bases numbered 8, after V lost 4 bases and J lost 5 bases. Germline CDR1 SGHAT, CDR2 FQDESV (reference sequence).

The CDR3 DNA sequence: TGTGCCAGTAGTATTGTAGCGGGAGCCTACAATGAGCAGTTCTTC. Its protein product is CASSIVAGAYNEQFF. The genes are TRBV19 and TRBJ2-1; TRBD2 matches at 9 bases. The CDR3 is 15 residues long. Trimming removed 3 bases from V and 2 bases from J; junction bases left unmatched: 2. Germline CDR1 LNHDA, CDR2 SQIVND (reference sequence).